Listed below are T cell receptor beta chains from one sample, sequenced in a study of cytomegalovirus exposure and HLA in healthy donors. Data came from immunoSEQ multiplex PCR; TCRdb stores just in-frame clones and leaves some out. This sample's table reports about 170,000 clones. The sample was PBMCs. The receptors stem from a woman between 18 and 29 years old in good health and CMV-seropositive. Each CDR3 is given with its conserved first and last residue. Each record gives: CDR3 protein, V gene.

CDR3aa: CAISSDRSNQPQHF; v_gene: TRBV10-3
CDR3aa: CASTREQSGELFF; v_gene: TRBV2
CDR3aa: CASSLQDSNQPQHF; v_gene: TRBV19
CDR3aa: CATSRGLEGADTEAFF; v_gene: TRBV15
CDR3aa: CASTYGGGASEKLFF; v_gene: TRBV5-1
CDR3aa: CASSERGDGYTF; v_gene: TRBV6-1
CDR3aa: CASKEGSSGNTIYF; v_gene: TRBV19
CDR3aa: CASRGGRGLSEAFF; v_gene: TRBV13
CDR3aa: CASSVSSVQETQYF; v_gene: TRBV9
CDR3aa: CASSPGGGRAVGQFF; v_gene: TRBV5-6
CDR3aa: CASSWGVNSPLHF; v_gene: TRBV11-3
CDR3aa: CASSPSLNTEAFF; v_gene: TRBV18
CDR3aa: CASSENRLNTGELFF; v_gene: TRBV10-1
CDR3aa: CASSLGQGAGLNPYEQYF; v_gene: TRBV7-2
CDR3aa: CASRGATNEKLFF; v_gene: TRBV6-5
CDR3aa: CASGFKPTAPAEAFF; v_gene: TRBV12-5
CDR3aa: CASSFQSNQPQHF; v_gene: TRBV28
CDR3aa: CASRRVREGEQFF; v_gene: TRBV6-5
CDR3aa: CASSEGGIYGYTF; v_gene: TRBV25-1
CDR3aa: CASSPRDRTFNEQFF; v_gene: TRBV6-5
CDR3aa: CASSPGTGAKNTEAFF; v_gene: TRBV5-1
CDR3aa: CSVEKTNRGSYEQYF; v_gene: TRBV29-1
CDR3aa: CASSSIDRSPNSPLHF; v_gene: TRBV5-1
CDR3aa: CASSEDSGLAGYNEQFF; v_gene: TRBV2
CDR3aa: CASRRQGGEKLFF; v_gene: TRBV6-5
CDR3aa: CASSMGDKPYEQYF; v_gene: TRBV19
CDR3aa: CASSQDLLDRPNSPLHF; v_gene: TRBV4-1
CDR3aa: CASGARGTNEKLFF; v_gene: TRBV25-1
CDR3aa: CASSFWDYEQYF; v_gene: TRBV5-4
CDR3aa: CASVTGTSNEQFF; v_gene: TRBV2
CDR3aa: CASRGDIGTGELFF; v_gene: TRBV5-1
CDR3aa: CAWSVRGSGDEQYF; v_gene: TRBV30
CDR3aa: CASSYGRQASGNTIYF; v_gene: TRBV6-6
CDR3aa: CASSQGLNYGYTF; v_gene: TRBV4-2
CDR3aa: CASSPAGANVLTF; v_gene: TRBV7-9
CDR3aa: CASSPGGDRAPYEQYF; v_gene: TRBV11-3
CDR3aa: CASSPQGHGQPQHF; v_gene: TRBV6-1
CDR3aa: CASSIGRWGAGELFF; v_gene: TRBV19
CDR3aa: CASSPWGTKSTGELFF; v_gene: TRBV4-1
CDR3aa: CASSPGQPGADTEAFF; v_gene: TRBV18
CDR3aa: CASGPGQAFF; v_gene: TRBV10-1
CDR3aa: CASSQDPGQVREQYF; v_gene: TRBV4-2
CDR3aa: CASSFGQGSEAFF; v_gene: TRBV11-3
CDR3aa: CASSGTGREGYTF; v_gene: TRBV2
CDR3aa: CASRGQGDTEAFF; v_gene: TRBV27
CDR3aa: CASSPPVAGESTGELFF; v_gene: TRBV4-1
CDR3aa: CASGGGYNEQFF; v_gene: TRBV10-3
CDR3aa: CASSLGTSGDYEQYF; v_gene: TRBV11-2
CDR3aa: CASSSSSYNEQFF; v_gene: TRBV6-6
CDR3aa: CASSLGTSAFTDTQYF; v_gene: TRBV11-1
CDR3aa: CASSDSMNTEAFF; v_gene: TRBV6-6
CDR3aa: CASTGSAETQYF; v_gene: TRBV2
CDR3aa: CASSEITGGNYEQYF; v_gene: TRBV25-1
CDR3aa: CASSLALPLATNEQFF; v_gene: TRBV7-2
CDR3aa: CASSSPYLAGGPGELFF; v_gene: TRBV5-6
CDR3aa: CASSSRAGEQYF; v_gene: TRBV7-8
CDR3aa: CASSLGQGTEKLFF; v_gene: TRBV7-9